The T cell receptor (beta chain) under discussion was sequenced for a study of cytomegalovirus exposure and HLA in healthy donors. Study context: About 79% of several hundred genotyped donors fell in the Caucasian-associated ancestry cluster. Study outcomes and limitations: Within a later analysis, the majority of CMV-associated TCR beta chains appeared HLA-restricted. Among TCR beta chains, those listed as cytomegalovirus-associated numbered about 150.

With regard to this clone: Its target is unknown.

V gave up 4 bases and J gave up 5 bases, with 16 bases separating them. Germline CDR1 LNHNV, CDR2 YYDKDF (reference sequence). The CDR3 spans 15 residues. The PCR used 60 Vbeta and 13 Jbeta primers. Libraries were prepared by immunoSEQ multiplex PCR; TCRdb keeps only in-frame clonotypes and omits some of them. The repertoire has roughly 18,000 clones, 65% to 75% of them found once; the top ten carry more than 3%. At collection, donors were nominally healthy, but unrecorded immune exposures were probable. The sample comprised PBMCs. The chain uses TRBV15 and TRBJ2-3; D ambiguous. The TCR sequence derives from a man in his late teens or twenties in good health and CMV-seronegative. Here the CDR3 reads CATSTAFLGGDTQYF. CDR3 bases: TGTGCCACCAGCACTGCCTTCCTCGGTGGAGATACGCAGTATTTT.